Sequencing of this TCR beta chain was carried out in a study of quantifying T cell responses using KT2 cells. Study at large: cDNA was made from DNase-treated RNA using alpha and beta constant primers. Under optimum conditions, T4 ligation efficiency was estimated at more than 9.5%. The second PCR ran as a qPCR until a predetermined fluorescence threshold was reached. Findings of the study overall: Very high KT2 spike-in numbers caused saturation in KT2 sequence detection.

On this clonotype: What it binds is unknown.

A single-stranded UMI oligo with SP2 sequence was ligated to cDNA 3' ends. An equimolar mix of RC1.1 and RC1.2 primed the beta chain across TRBC1 and TRBC2. Using its own MiXCR run on the UMI-ligation and nested PCR reads, TCRdb lists one record per CDR3 protein. The top ten hold roughly 14% of the sample, which has fewer than 40,000 distinct CDR3 sequences, 7.3% seen once. The CDR3 consists of 16 residues. Germline V gene lookup returns CDR1 SSHAT and CDR2 FNYEAQ (reference sequence). V gave up 1 base and J gave up 2 bases; unmatched junction bases: 3. The sample is PBMC spiked with counted cells of clone KT2.

The material sequenced was PBMCs spiked with cells of the T cell clone KT2. This TCR came from a human donor. This chain joins TRBV7-7 and TRBJ2-1; 9 bases are a match to TRBD2. The CDR3 DNA reads TGTGCCAGCAGCTTAGGAGCGGGGGGAACCTACAATGAGCAGTTCTTC. It specifies CASSLGAGGTYNEQFF.